This TCR beta chain emerged from a study of post-analysis software for immune sequencing data. Study-wide background: Disease trajectories encompassed relapsing-remitting, secondary progressive and progressive-relapsing multiple sclerosis.

A remark on this clonotype: The antigen is not known.

Incorporated into the TCR beta cDNA libraries were unique molecular identifiers, which served to reduce PCR and sequencing biases. Input amounts of about 0.95 to 10 million T cells were used. These gave about 500,000 cDNA molecules, so each molecule approximated one T cell. TCRdb processed the PCR reads anew with MiXCR; each CDR3 protein has one entry. The sample has hundreds of thousands of distinct CDR3 sequences; less than 40% are singletons. General observations from the study: In patients, about 5 TRBV segments were more frequent than in controls, with TRBV5-6, TRBV5-1 and TRBV20-1 among them. Controls' normalized Chao1 diversity significantly exceeded that of multiple sclerosis patients. Analysis by F measure revealed that same-batch samples clustered strongly together.

V was shortened by 2 bases and J by 7 bases, with 12 bases between the two germline ends. CDR3 length: 13 amino acids. Germline assignment: CDR1 MDHEN and CDR2 SYDVKM. The source is a girl aged 5 to 17 with multiple sclerosis. The chain joins TRBV28 to TRBJ2-7; the D is unclear. Sequences were obtained from blood. The CDR3 loop reads CASSLGSYEEQYF. The CDR3 DNA is TGTGCCAGCAGTTTAGGGTCCTACGAGGAGCAGTACTTC. The variable domain in full, completed from reference TRBV28 and TRBJ2-7, reads DVKVTQSSRYLVKRTGEKVFLECVQDMDHENMFWYRQDPGLGLRLIYFSYDVKMKEKGDIPEGYSVSREKKERFSLILESASTNQTSMYLCASSLGSYEEQYFGPGTRLTVT.